A single sample is the source of the 6 T cell receptor beta chains below, sequenced in a study of cytomegalovirus exposure and HLA in healthy donors. The PCR made use of 60 Vbeta and 13 Jbeta primers. Clones were read by immunoSEQ multiplex PCR, and TCRdb kept only the in-frame ones, dropping some. The sample totals about 200,000 clones. Sequencing input: PBMCs. The receptors come from a girl aged 2 to 9 in good health and CMV-seropositive.

The genes are TRBV28 and TRBJ1-2; TRBD1 aligns across 11 bases. This CDR3 has 15 residues. V lost 5 bases, J lost 10 bases, and 12 bases stayed unmatched. Germline lookup yields CDR1 MDHEN and CDR2 SYDVKM. The CDR3: CASSQRTGGSFVYTF. The CDR3 DNA reads TGTGCCAGCAGTCAAAGGACAGGGGGCTCGTTCGTCTACACCTTC.

The V and J genes are TRBV5-1 and TRBJ2-7; TRBD1 matches 8 bases. The CDR3 is 18 amino acids. Trimming at V came to 4 bases and at J to 4 bases, leaving 19 bases not matched to a gene. Per germline, CDR1 SGHRS and CDR2 YFSETQ. The CDR3 loop is CASSPTPSTGGSPYEQYF. The CDR3 DNA reads TGCGCCAGCAGCCCGACCCCCAGTACAGGGGGATCTCCTTACGAGCAGTACTTC.

The chain joins TRBV27 to TRBJ2-2; 7 nucleotides agree with TRBD2. The CDR3 sequence is 15 residues long. V dropped 5 bases and J dropped 3; count of bases not matched to a gene: 6. CDR1 is MNHEY, CDR2 SMNVEV, per germline (reference sequence). CDR3 loop: CASSGELAYTGELFF. CDR3 DNA sequence: TGTGCCAGCAGTGGGGAACTAGCGTACACCGGGGAGCTGTTTTTT.

The rearrangement uses TRBV12-2 and TRBJ2-7; the table calls TRBD2, which could not be checked here. TRBV12-2 counts as a pseudogene. The length of the CDR3 is 17 residues. The CDR3 here is CASRLGTQTSGINEQYF. The DNA for the CDR3 is TGTGCAAGTCGCTTAGGTACCCAGACTAGCGGGATCAACGAGCAGTACTTC.

This sequence joins TRBV6-5 and TRBJ1-2, with D possibly being TRBD1 (6 bases). Trimming stripped 7 bases from V and 8 bases from J, with 20 bases between. The length of the CDR3 is 14 residues. Germline loops: CDR1 MNHEY, CDR2 SVGAGI. The CDR3 loop is CASMESAGAQGYTF. DNA for the CDR3: TGTGCCAGCATGGAGAGTGCGGGGGCTCAGGGCTACACCTTC.

The chain couples TRBV28 to TRBJ2-5, with 9 nucleotides matching TRBD1. The CDR3 spans 17 residues. The V gene end was trimmed by 0 bases and the J gene end by 3 bases; junction bases not matched to a gene: 8. Germline V CDR1 and CDR2: MDHEN, SYDVKM. The CDR3 loop reads CASSLWADRGSKETQYF. The CDR3 DNA reads TGTGCCAGCAGTTTATGGGCGGACAGGGGTTCAAAAGAGACCCAGTACTTC.